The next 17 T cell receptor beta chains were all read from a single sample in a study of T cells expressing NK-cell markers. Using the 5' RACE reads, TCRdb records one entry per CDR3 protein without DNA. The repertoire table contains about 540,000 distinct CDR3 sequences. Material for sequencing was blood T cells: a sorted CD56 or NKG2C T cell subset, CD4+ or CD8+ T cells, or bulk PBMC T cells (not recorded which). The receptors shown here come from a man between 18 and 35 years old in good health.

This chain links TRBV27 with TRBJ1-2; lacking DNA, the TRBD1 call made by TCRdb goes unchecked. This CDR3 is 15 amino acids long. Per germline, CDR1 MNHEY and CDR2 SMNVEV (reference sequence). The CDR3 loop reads CASSFKGQGAYGYTF.

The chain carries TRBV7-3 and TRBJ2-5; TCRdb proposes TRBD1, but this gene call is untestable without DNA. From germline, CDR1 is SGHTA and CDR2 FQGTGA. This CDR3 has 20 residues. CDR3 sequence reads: CASSSTFGGQTISYQETQYF.

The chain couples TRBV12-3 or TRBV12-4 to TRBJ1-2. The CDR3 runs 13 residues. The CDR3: CASSLRTYYGYTF.

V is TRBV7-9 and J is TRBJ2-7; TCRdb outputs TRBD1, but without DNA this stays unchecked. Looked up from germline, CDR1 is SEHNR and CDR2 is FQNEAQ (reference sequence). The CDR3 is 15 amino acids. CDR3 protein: CASSTDRQFSYEQYF.

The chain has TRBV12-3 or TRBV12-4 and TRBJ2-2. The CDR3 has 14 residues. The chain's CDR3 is CASSLGVSTGELFF.

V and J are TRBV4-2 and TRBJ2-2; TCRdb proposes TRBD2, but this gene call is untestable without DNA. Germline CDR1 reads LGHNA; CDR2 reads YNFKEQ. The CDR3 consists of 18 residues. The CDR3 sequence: CASSRLLAGGLNTGELFF.

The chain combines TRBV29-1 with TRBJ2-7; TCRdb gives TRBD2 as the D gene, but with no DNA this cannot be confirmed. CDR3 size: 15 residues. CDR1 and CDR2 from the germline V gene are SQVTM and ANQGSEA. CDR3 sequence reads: CSVEDSSGRPYEQYF.

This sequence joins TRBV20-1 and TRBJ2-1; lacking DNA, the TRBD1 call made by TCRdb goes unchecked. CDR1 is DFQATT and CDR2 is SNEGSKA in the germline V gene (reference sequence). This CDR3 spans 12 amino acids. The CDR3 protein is CSAEKPGYEQFF.

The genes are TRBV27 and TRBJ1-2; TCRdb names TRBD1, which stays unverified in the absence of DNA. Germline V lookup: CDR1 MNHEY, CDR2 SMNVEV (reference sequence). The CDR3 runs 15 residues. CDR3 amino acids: CASYNNRGPFEGYTF.

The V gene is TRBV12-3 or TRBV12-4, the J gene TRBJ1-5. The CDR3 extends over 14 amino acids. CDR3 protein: CASSLDSFNQPQHF.

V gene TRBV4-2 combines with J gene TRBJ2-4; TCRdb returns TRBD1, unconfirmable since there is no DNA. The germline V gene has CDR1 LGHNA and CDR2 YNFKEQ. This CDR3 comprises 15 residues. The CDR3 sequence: CASSQVTPGADIQYF.

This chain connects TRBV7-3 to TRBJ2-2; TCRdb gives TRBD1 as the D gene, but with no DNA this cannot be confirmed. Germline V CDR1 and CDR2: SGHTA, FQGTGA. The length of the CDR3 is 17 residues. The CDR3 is CASRGGGFSAKTGELFF.

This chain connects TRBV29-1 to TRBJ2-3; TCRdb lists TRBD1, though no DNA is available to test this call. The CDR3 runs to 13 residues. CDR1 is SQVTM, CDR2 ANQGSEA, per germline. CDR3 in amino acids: CSASGTSPDTQYF.

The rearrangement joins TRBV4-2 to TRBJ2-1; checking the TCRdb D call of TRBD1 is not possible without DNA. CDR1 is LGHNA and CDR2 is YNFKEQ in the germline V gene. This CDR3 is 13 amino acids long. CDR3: CASSPGQAYEQFF.

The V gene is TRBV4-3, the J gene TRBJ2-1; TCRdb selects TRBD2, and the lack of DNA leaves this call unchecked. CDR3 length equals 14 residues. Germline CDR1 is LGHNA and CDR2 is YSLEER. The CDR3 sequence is CASSERARYNEQFF.

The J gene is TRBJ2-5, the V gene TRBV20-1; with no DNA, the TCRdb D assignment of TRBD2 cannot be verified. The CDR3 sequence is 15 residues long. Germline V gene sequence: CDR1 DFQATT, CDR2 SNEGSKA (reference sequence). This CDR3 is CSARVGLLGRETQYF.

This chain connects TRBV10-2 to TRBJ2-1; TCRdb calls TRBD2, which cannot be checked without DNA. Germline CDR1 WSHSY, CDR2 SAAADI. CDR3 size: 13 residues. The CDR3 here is CASSRGRVYEQFF.